This TCR beta chain was observed in a study of shared clonotypes between healthy human individuals. Some clones are missing from TCRdb's copy, which holds only in-frame ones; the method was immunoSEQ multiplex PCR. The sample shows about 480,000 clones, 60% to 85% of them seen only once. Study-wide results and limits: Sampling included only blood; tissue repertoires likely differ.

Details on this clone: No antigen is known for it.

Healthy and HIV-negative, the adult donors had no recent acute infections or vaccinations. Germline loops: CDR1 MNHEY, CDR2 SVGAGI. Trimming pared 4 bases from V and 6 bases from J, leaving 10 bases between. The CDR3 covers 12 residues. The chain is built from TRBV6-5 and TRBJ2-7; D may be TRBD1 or TRBD2 (6 bases each). The clonotype was recovered from a woman in her thirties or forties in good health. Some clones in this sample may be carry-over from other donors' samples. The sequenced sample was PBMCs. CDR3: CASSSQGGEQYF. The CDR3 nucleotides are TGTGCCAGCAGTTCACAGGGAGGCGAGCAGTACTTC.